These 27 T cell receptor beta chains were sequenced from one sample in a study of T cells in Graves' hyperthyroidism and ophthalmopathy. What was amplified from RNA transcripts were TCR beta CDR3 regions. The study used the HTBI primer set for a first-round RT-PCR of the TCR CDR3. TCRdb redid the calling of the multiplex PCR reads with MiXCR, one entry per CDR3 protein. The top ten hold 8.4% of the sample, which has approximately 700,000 distinct CDR3 sequences, about 16% seen once. Sequenced material: blood. The receptors derive from a man aged 18 to 30 with Graves' hyperthyroidism.

This clonotype was counted at least ten times. CDR3 region: CASSFRGYGGANVLTF. CDR3 coding DNA: TGTGCCAGCAGCTTTCGGGGTTATGGTGGGGCCAACGTCCTGACTTTC. The rearrangement uses TRBV11-2 and TRBJ2-6, with D perhaps matching TRBD2 (5 bases). The CDR3 is 16 amino acids. V gave up 3 bases and J gave up 3 bases, with 12 bases separating them. The germline CDR1 and CDR2 sequences are SGHAT and FQNNGV.

In regard to this clonotype: This sequence may be a read error, since a much larger clone differs from it by one base. V gene TRBV30 combines with J gene TRBJ2-3; 8 nucleotides agree with TRBD1. The CDR3 runs to 14 residues. V lost 4 bases to trimming and J lost 1 base; unmatched junction nucleotides: 4. Germline V gene sequence: CDR1 GTSNPN, CDR2 SVGIG (reference sequence). The CDR3: CAWTLTGGTDTQYF. CDR3 DNA sequence: TGTGCCTGGACCCTGACAGGGGGCACAGATACGCAGTATTTT.

In this sample, this clonotype turned up many times. This rearrangement joins TRBV12-5 to TRBJ2-6; 12 bases are a match to TRBD1. Looked up from germline, CDR1 is LGHNT and CDR2 is FRNRAP. This CDR3 spans 19 amino acids. V lost 3 bases, J lost 2 bases, and 8 bases stayed unmatched. The CDR3 is CASGLLPGQGATGANVLTF. The DNA of the CDR3 is TGTGCTAGTGGTTTACTTCCGGGACAGGGGGCGACTGGGGCCAACGTCCTGACTTTC.

This rearrangement joins TRBV28 to TRBJ1-6; 10 bases line up with TRBD1. Germline-derived CDR1 and CDR2 are MDHEN and SYDVKM. The length of the CDR3 is 12 residues. With V trimmed by 8 bases and J by 10 bases, 2 bases remained unmatched. The CDR3 DNA sequence: TGTGCCAGCGGGGACAGGGGCTCACCCCTCCACTTT. It codes for CASGDRGSPLHF.

The chain recombines TRBV24-1 with TRBJ2-1; 10 positions match TRBD2. CDR3 length: 16 amino acids. CDR1 and CDR2 from the germline V gene are KGHDR and SFDVKD. V gave up 0 bases and J gave up 5 bases; unmatched junction bases: 3. The DNA for the CDR3 is TGTGCCACCAGTGATTTGTCACTAGCGGGAAACAATGAGCAGTTCTTC. Translating it yields CATSDLSLAGNNEQFF.

The sample holds many counts of this clonotype. J is TRBJ1-1 and V is TRBV18; 8 positions agree with TRBD1. CDR1 and CDR2 from the germline V gene are KGHSH and LQKENI. V lost 0 bases to trimming and J lost 8 bases; unmatched junction nucleotides: 11. The CDR3 runs 16 residues. CDR3 sequence: CASSPPKFQGAAEAFF. DNA of the CDR3: TGTGCCAGCTCACCACCTAAATTTCAGGGGGCGGCGGAAGCTTTCTTT. Combining the CDR3 with reference TRBV18 and TRBJ1-1 gives the whole variable domain NAGVMQNPRHLVRRRGQEARLRCSPMKGHSHVYWYRQLPEEGLKFMVYLQKENIIDESGMPKERFSAEFPKEGPSILRIQQVVRGDSAAYFCASSPPKFQGAAEAFFGQGTRLTVV.

In its sample, this clonotype was seen many times. The chain recombines TRBV2 with TRBJ1-5; D possibly corresponds to TRBD1 (5 bases). The CDR3 spans 14 residues. Trimming stripped 4 bases from V and 10 bases from J, with 17 bases between. The germline gives CDR1 SNHLY, CDR2 FYNNEI. CDR3 loop: CASSAGLPLQPQHF. In DNA, the CDR3 is TGTGCCAGCAGTGCGGGACTGCCCCTTCAACCCCAGCATTTT.

The chain combines TRBV5-6 with TRBJ2-7; D possibly uses TRBD1 or TRBD2 (5 bases each). The ends were cut back, 3 bases at V and 0 bases at J, with 13 bases in the middle. The CDR3 runs 15 residues. The germline V gene has CDR1 SGHDT and CDR2 YYEEEE. Here the CDR3 reads CASSWGTLLSYEQYF. The CDR3 DNA follows: TGTGCCAGCAGCTGGGGGACCCTACTCTCCTACGAGCAGTACTTC.

This clonotype showed up many times. J is TRBJ2-1 and V is TRBV11-1, with D possibly being TRBD1 (5 bases). The CDR3 contains 15 residues. V lost 5 bases, J lost 7 bases, and 18 bases lay in between. CDR1 and CDR2 (germline): SGHAT, FQDESV (reference sequence). CDR3: CASSHRRLDTNEQFF. CDR3 in DNA: TGTGCCAGCAGCCACCGCAGATTGGACACGAATGAGCAGTTCTTC.

V usage is TRBV7-9 and J usage is TRBJ2-7; TRBD2 might be the D (5 bases). V was cut by 5 bases and J by 5 bases, with 19 bases left in between. The germline V gene encodes CDR1 SEHNR and CDR2 FQNEAQ (reference sequence). The CDR3 contains 15 residues. This CDR3 reads CASSPWTWGSDEQYF. The CDR3, as DNA: TGTGCCAGCAGCCCTTGGACTTGGGGTTCCGACGAGCAGTACTTC.

This sequence joins TRBV7-2 and TRBJ2-7, with a possible D match to TRBD2 (5 bases). V was cut by 5 bases and J by 0 bases, with 11 bases left in between. Germline lookup yields CDR1 SGHTA and CDR2 FQGNSA. The CDR3 runs 14 residues. Written as DNA, the CDR3 is TGTGCCAGCAGCCAGCGGACGGACTCCTACGAGCAGTACTTC. Translated: CASSQRTDSYEQYF.

The rearrangement uses TRBV9 and TRBJ2-5; perhaps TRBD1 as D (5 bases). The length of the CDR3 is 14 residues. Trimming cost V 4 bases and J 2 bases, with 12 bases left between them. Germline V gene lookup returns CDR1 SGDLS and CDR2 YYNGEE. CDR3 residues: CASSSRTQQETQYF. The CDR3 region has the DNA TGTGCCAGCAGCTCCCGGACACAACAAGAGACCCAGTACTTC. The full variable domain, its missing parts supplied by reference TRBV9 and TRBJ2-5, is DSGVTQTPKHLITATGQRVTLRCSPRSGDLSVYWYQQSLDQGLQFLIQYYNGEERAKGNILERFSAQQFPDLHSELNLSSLELGDSALYFCASSSRTQQETQYFGPGTRLLVL.

A few counts support this clonotype. This chain joins TRBV20-1 and TRBJ2-2, with D unclear. The V end was cut by 5 bases, the J end by 5 bases, with 18 bases between. The CDR3 is made up of 15 amino acids. Germline CDR1 is DFQATT and CDR2 is SNEGSKA (reference sequence). The CDR3: CSARSGMDRTGELFF. CDR3 sequence (DNA): TGCAGTGCTCGGAGTGGGATGGATAGGACCGGGGAGCTGTTTTTT.

This clonotype came up a few times. This chain links TRBV19 with TRBJ2-5, with TRBD1 identical over 10 bases. Germline lookup yields CDR1 LNHDA and CDR2 SQIVND (reference sequence). With 7 bases clipped from V and 5 bases from J, the junction kept 10 bases outside the gene matches. This CDR3 is built from 15 residues. The CDR3 region is CASNPGQGSRETQYF. The CDR3 bases are TGTGCCAGTAACCCGGGACAGGGGAGTCGGGAGACCCAGTACTTC.

This clonotype was seen repeatedly, ten times or more. V gene TRBV24-1 combines with J gene TRBJ2-1; TRBD2 agrees at 12 bases. Trimming at V came to 1 base and at J to 4 bases, leaving 1 base not matched to a gene. This CDR3 comprises 16 residues. Germline CDR1 is KGHDR and CDR2 is SFDVKD. CDR3 amino acids: CATSDFGLAGYNEQFF. In nucleotides, the CDR3 is TGTGCCACCAGTGATTTTGGACTAGCGGGATACAATGAGCAGTTCTTC.

A remark on this clonotype: A read error may be the cause here, since a much bigger clone is one base away. This chain's CDR3 is CASIRSSSYNEQFF. The DNA of the CDR3 is TGTGCCAGCATCCGGAGTAGCTCCTACAATGAGCAGTTCTTC. The chain combines TRBV6-2 or TRBV6-3 with TRBJ2-1; no firm D call. CDR3 length: 14 amino acids. The germline CDR1 and CDR2 sequences are MNHEY and SVGEGT. The V and J ends lost 7 bases and 0 bases respectively, with 10 bases between them.

This clonotype was found many times. The rearrangement uses TRBV28 and TRBJ1-1, with D hard to call. The CDR3 consists of 16 residues. Trimming left V 6 bases short and J 2 bases short, with 19 bases between. Germline V lookup: CDR1 MDHEN, CDR2 SYDVKM. CDR3 loop: CASSPSNLGSNTEAFF. The CDR3 DNA is TGTGCCAGCAGCCCTTCAAACCTGGGGAGCAACACTGAAGCTTTCTTT.

This clonotype has ten or more counts. The gene calls are TRBV12-3 or TRBV12-4 and TRBJ2-3, with 11 bases identical to TRBD2. The CDR3 is made up of 17 amino acids. The ends lost 6 bases at V and 2 bases at J; junction bases unmatched: 10. The CDR3 DNA is TGTGCCAGCAGCCACCCTACTAGCGGGAGCGACACAGATACGCAGTATTTT. This encodes CASSHPTSGSDTDTQYF.

This clonotype was seen just once. Germline and junction disagree at one end, which may indicate a read error. The rearrangement joins TRBV18 to TRBJ2-7, with D possibly TRBD2 on 5 matching bases. The CDR3 covers 13 residues. Germline V CDR1 and CDR2: KGHSH, LQKENI. CDR3 nucleotide sequence: TGTGCCAACTCACTAGGCGGGTCCTACGAGCAGTACTTC. It translates to CANSLGGSYEQYF.

This chain joins TRBV12-3 or TRBV12-4 and TRBJ2-1; 7 bases match TRBD2. Germline trimming cut 5 bases from V and 8 bases from J; bases unmatched to any gene: 9. The CDR3 is 14 amino acids. The CDR3 region has the DNA TGTGCCAGCAGTGCGGGAGCCCCCGGGGATGAGCAGTTCTTC. Amino acids: CASSAGAPGDEQFF.

The rearrangement links TRBV18 to TRBJ2-7, with TRBD2 as a possible D gene (6 bases). Germline loops: CDR1 KGHSH, CDR2 LQKENI. The CDR3 contains 13 residues. V lost 8 bases to trimming and J lost 3 bases, with 14 bases between them. The CDR3 region has the DNA TGTGCCAGCCCACGGGGCGGGGACTACGAGCAGTACTTC. This gives the protein CASPRGGDYEQYF.

J is TRBJ1-6 and V is TRBV20-1; 8 bases are shared with TRBD1. Germline CDR1 and CDR2: DFQATT and SNEGSKA (reference sequence). V was clipped by 1 base and J by 7 bases; unmatched bases: 9. The CDR3 covers 16 residues. The CDR3 sequence is CSARGPGQGWNSPLHF. CDR3 bases: TGCAGTGCTAGAGGTCCTGGACAGGGATGGAATTCACCCCTCCACTTT.

This clonotype was detected many times. The chain links TRBV6-1 to TRBJ1-5; 7 bases match TRBD1. Germline-derived CDR1 and CDR2 are MNHNS and SASEGT. J gave up 4 bases and V 7 bases, and 16 bases lay outside the gene matches. The CDR3 runs 17 residues. DNA for the CDR3: TGTGCCAGCATGGAACAGGGGCTGAAACGCTATAATCAGCCCCAGCATTTT. As protein: CASMEQGLKRYNQPQHF.

The rearrangement uses TRBV20-1 and TRBJ2-7; TRBD1 aligns across 10 bases. CDR1 is DFQATT and CDR2 is SNEGSKA in the germline V gene (reference sequence). The CDR3 totals 13 residues. With V trimmed by 4 bases and J by 3 bases, 3 bases remained unmatched. The CDR3 loop is CSAIRTGGYEQYF. The CDR3 DNA follows: TGCAGTGCTATCCGGACAGGGGGCTACGAGCAGTACTTC.

This clonotype was found many times. The rearrangement links TRBV28 to TRBJ2-3; D is unclear. CDR1 and CDR2 from the germline V gene are MDHEN and SYDVKM. CDR3 length: 12 amino acids. Trimming stripped 6 bases from V and 2 bases from J, with 6 bases between. DNA for the CDR3: TGTGCCAGCAGCTTAAACACAGATACGCAGTATTTT. Amino acids: CASSLNTDTQYF.

V is TRBV7-9 and J is TRBJ2-5; TRBD2 aligns across 9 bases. The CDR3 length is 15 residues. The ends lost 6 bases at V and 5 bases at J; junction bases unmatched: 10. Per the germline V gene, CDR1 is SEHNR and CDR2 is FQNEAQ (reference sequence). In nucleotides, the CDR3 is TGTGCCAGCAGTCCGAGACTAGCGGTGTGGGAGACCCAGTACTTC. As protein: CASSPRLAVWETQYF. The full variable domain, with the rest looked up from reference TRBV7-9 and TRBJ2-5, is DTGVSQNPRHKITKRGQNVTFRCDPISEHNRLYWYRQTLGQGPEFLTYFQNEAQLEKSRLLSDRFSAERPKGSFSTLEIQRTEQGDSAMYLCASSPRLAVWETQYFGPGTRLLVL.

This clonotype was seen repeatedly, ten times or more. J is TRBJ2-1 and V is TRBV29-1; 10 nucleotides align to TRBD2. The CDR3 is 18 residues long. Trimming cost V 0 bases and J 10 bases; bases outside gene matches: 18. Germline V CDR1 and CDR2: SQVTM, ANQGSEA. DNA for the CDR3: TGCAGCGTTGAAGAGATCCCCGTGGGTAGCGGGAGGATTAGGGAGCAGTTCTTC. This sequence encodes CSVEEIPVGSGRIREQFF.